This passage covers 25 T cell receptor beta chains from one sample sequenced in a study of cytomegalovirus exposure and HLA in healthy donors. 60 Vbeta and 13 Jbeta primers were used in PCR. Some clones are missing from TCRdb's copy, which holds only in-frame ones; the method was immunoSEQ multiplex PCR. This sample has some 150,000 clones, with 81% found just once. The sample comprised PBMCs. Receptors were obtained from a woman between 50 and 59 years old in good health and CMV-seronegative.

This clone has more than one count but fewer than ten. The gene calls are TRBV9 and TRBJ1-2; TRBD1 matches 7 bases. J lost 5 bases, V lost 1 base, and 5 bases had no gene match. CDR1 and CDR2 from the germline V gene are SGDLS and YYNGEE. The CDR3 totals 14 residues. In nucleotides, the CDR3 is TGTGCCAGCAGCGTAAACGCAGGGGGGTATGGCTACACCTTC. This translates into CASSVNAGGYGYTF.

This chain connects TRBV5-6 to TRBJ2-1; the match to TRBD2 covers 9 bases. V was clipped by 4 bases and J by 4 bases; unmatched bases: 15. CDR3 length equals 18 residues. CDR1 SGHDT and CDR2 YYEEEE come from the germline V gene. CDR3 nucleotides: TGTGCCAGCAGCCGCTTAGGTCCGGAGACTAGCGGTTACAATGAGCAGTTCTTC. Its protein is CASSRLGPETSGYNEQFF.

The V and J genes are TRBV7-2 and TRBJ1-3; D remains unclear. Between the trimmed V and J ends, which lost 5 bases and 0 bases, there was a span of 8 bases. CDR1 SGHTA and CDR2 FQGNSA come from the germline V gene. The CDR3 contains 14 residues. The DNA of the CDR3 is TGTGCCAGCAGCCAACTTAACTCTGGAAACACCATATATTTT. It encodes CASSQLNSGNTIYF.

V and J are TRBV7-9 and TRBJ1-4; TRBD1 matches 9 bases. This CDR3 spans 14 amino acids. With V trimmed by 5 bases and J by 4 bases, 2 bases remained unmatched. CDR1 is SEHNR, CDR2 FQNEAQ, per germline (reference sequence). CDR3 bases: TGTGCCAGCAGCCAGGACAGGGGTAATGAAAAACTGTTTTTT. Protein product: CASSQDRGNEKLFF.

The genes are TRBV5-4 and TRBJ2-7; D unclear. V was trimmed by 4 bases and J by 2 bases, leaving 13 bases between them. This CDR3 is 14 amino acids long. Germline CDR1 reads SGHNT; CDR2 reads YYREEE (reference sequence). CDR3 sequence: CASSPRLGAYEQYF. CDR3 sequence (DNA): TGTGCCAGCAGCCCCCGTCTAGGTGCCTACGAGCAGTACTTC.

This clone occurred a few times. This chain joins TRBV11-2 and TRBJ1-2, with 7 positions matching TRBD1. Trimming took 4 bases from V and 4 from J; bases not matched to a gene: 9. CDR1 is SGHAT, CDR2 FQNNGV, per germline. The CDR3 is 15 amino acids. DNA for the CDR3: TGTGCCAGCAGCTGGAAGGGGGCCGATAGCTATGGCTACACCTTC. It encodes CASSWKGADSYGYTF.

The chain couples TRBV19 to TRBJ1-1; D possibly corresponds to TRBD1 (6 bases). Germline values: CDR1 LNHDA, CDR2 SQIVND (reference sequence). This CDR3 spans 13 amino acids. The V end lost 6 bases, the J end lost 1 base, and 9 bases lay between the germline ends. CDR3 bases: TGTGCCAGTAGGGTCAGGGGGAACACTGAAGCTTTCTTT. Translation gives CASRVRGNTEAFF.

A word on this clone: The junction does not match germline at one end; this may be a read error. J is TRBJ2-7 and V is TRBV6-5, with D maybe TRBD2 (6 bases). Germline CDR1 and CDR2: MNHEY and SVGAGI. This CDR3 is 14 amino acids long. The CDR3 loop is CASSYLWGDNERYF. CDR3 coding DNA: TGTGCCAGCAGTTACTTATGGGGGGATAATGAGCGGTACTTC.

The rearrangement joins TRBV10-1 to TRBJ2-7; 7 bases fit TRBD2. The junction had 5 bases not matched to a gene; V was cut back by 1 base and J by 2 bases. CDR3 length: 15 residues. Germline-derived CDR1 and CDR2 are WNHNN and SYGVQD (reference sequence). The CDR3 DNA sequence: TGCGCCAGCAGTGAGTTCCCTAGCGGTCCCTACGAGCAGTACTTC. This translates into CASSEFPSGPYEQYF.

The chain links TRBV2 to TRBJ1-1; possibly TRBD1 for D (6 bases). The germline V gene encodes CDR1 SNHLY and CDR2 FYNNEI. The CDR3 runs to 13 residues. Trimming cost V 8 bases and J 2 bases, with 12 bases left between them. CDR3 region: CASSDRFNTEAFF. Here the CDR3 DNA reads TGTGCCAGCTCGGACAGATTCAACACTGAAGCTTTCTTT.

The rearrangement links TRBV6-6 to TRBJ2-2, with D possibly matching TRBD2 (6 bases). The germline V gene encodes CDR1 MNHNY and CDR2 SVGAGI (reference sequence). Trimming took 2 bases from V and 1 from J, leaving 8 bases between them. The CDR3 length is 15 residues. The CDR3 DNA follows: TGTGCCAGCAGTTACACCGGGGGGAACACCGGGGAGCTGTTTTTT. Translating it yields CASSYTGGNTGELFF.

This chain connects TRBV6-1 to TRBJ1-4; possibly TRBD1 for D (5 bases). V gave up 2 bases and J gave up 8 bases, with 15 bases separating them. The CDR3 sequence is 15 residues long. Per germline, CDR1 MNHNS and CDR2 SASEGT. The CDR3 here is CASSESGGGPEKLFF. As DNA, the CDR3 is TGTGCCAGCAGTGAATCTGGGGGGGGACCCGAAAAACTGTTTTTT.

V and J are TRBV4-3 and TRBJ2-2, with a possible D match to TRBD1 (5 bases). Trimming stripped 1 base from V and 3 bases from J, with 9 bases between. Germline CDR1 and CDR2: LGHNA and YSLEER. The CDR3 is 15 residues long. The CDR3 loop reads CASSQVVGDTGELFF. The CDR3 bases are TGCGCCAGCAGCCAAGTCGTAGGGGACACCGGGGAGCTGTTTTTT.

This chain links TRBV15 with TRBJ2-5, with a weak D call TRBD1 (6 bases). CDR3 length equals 14 residues. The V end lost 1 base, the J end lost 3 bases, and 9 bases lay between the germline ends. Germline CDR1 is LNHNV and CDR2 is YYDKDF (reference sequence). The CDR3 bases are TGTGCCACCAGCAGAGGGACAGCGGAAGAGACCCAGTACTTC. This gives the protein CATSRGTAEETQYF.

This rearrangement joins TRBV7-9 to TRBJ2-5; a possible D gene is TRBD2 (5 bases). Deletions cut 2 bases from V and 1 base from J, with 14 bases between. The CDR3 has 16 residues. CDR1 and CDR2 (germline): SEHNR, FQNEAQ (reference sequence). The CDR3 DNA reads as TGTGCCAGCAGCTTACCAGTTACGGGGTTCCAAGAGACCCAGTACTTC. Translated: CASSLPVTGFQETQYF.

A few counts support this clone. The chain employs TRBV5-4 and TRBJ1-4; TRBD1 agrees at 7 bases. V lost 3 bases and J lost 5; bases outside the gene matches: 7. Germline V gene sequence: CDR1 SGHNT, CDR2 YYREEE (reference sequence). The CDR3 has 15 residues. CDR3 in DNA: TGTGCCAGCAGCTCTAACAGGGGCAGGAATGAAAAACTGTTTTTT. The encoded protein is CASSSNRGRNEKLFF.

The sample holds a few counts of this clone. The genes are TRBV5-6 and TRBJ1-1, with a weak D call TRBD1 (5 bases). The CDR3 sequence is 16 residues long. Germline V gene sequence: CDR1 SGHDT, CDR2 YYEEEE. Trimming took off 4 bases at V and 1 base at J, with 17 bases between the two ends. CDR3: CASSQERQRRNTEAFF. The CDR3 DNA is TGTGCCAGCAGCCAGGAGCGACAGAGGAGGAACACTGAAGCTTTCTTT.

The genes are TRBV5-1 and TRBJ2-7, with TRBD1 matching over 7 bases. This CDR3 is 14 amino acids long. The J segment lost 2 bases and the V segment lost 4 bases, leaving 6 bases of the junction unmatched. CDR1 and CDR2 (germline): SGHRS, YFSETQ. CDR3 bases: TGCGCCAGCAGCGCACAGGGGCCTCCCTACGAGCAGTACTTC. This codes for CASSAQGPPYEQYF. The full variable domain, with the rest looked up from reference TRBV5-1 and TRBJ2-7, is KAGVTQTPRYLIKTRGQQVTLSCSPISGHRSVSWYQQTPGQGLQFLFEYFSETQRNKGNFPGRFSGRQFSNSRSEMNVSTLELGDSALYLCASSAQGPPYEQYFGPGTRLTVT.

This chain links TRBV30 with TRBJ1-4; possibly TRBD1 for D (6 bases). CDR3 length equals 16 residues. The germline V gene encodes CDR1 GTSNPN and CDR2 SVGIG (reference sequence). V shed 6 bases and J shed 0 bases, with 17 bases lying between them. The CDR3 spells CACSGQSRATNEKLFF. The CDR3 DNA is TGTGCCTGCTCCGGACAGAGCCGTGCAACTAATGAAAAACTGTTTTTT.

J is TRBJ1-5 and V is TRBV6-5, with D perhaps TRBD1 (5 bases). Germline V gene data show CDR1 as MNHEY and CDR2 as SVGAGI. V dropped 0 bases and J dropped 3 bases, with 9 bases sitting between them. There are 15 residues in the CDR3. CDR3 nucleotides: TGTGCCAGCAGTTACTCCTCGACAGACAATCAGCCCCAGCATTTT. Translating gives CASSYSSTDNQPQHF.

The chain is built from TRBV14 and TRBJ1-3; TRBD1 is a possible D gene (6 bases). CDR1 is SGHDN and CDR2 is FVKESK in the germline V gene. V lost 4 bases and J lost 0, with 13 bases in between. CDR3 length: 16 residues. CDR3 bases: TGTGCCAGCAGCCGGACAGACTTTAGCTCTGGAAACACCATATATTTT. Its translation: CASSRTDFSSGNTIYF.

This clone appeared many times. The chain employs TRBV9 and TRBJ1-3; TRBD1 is a possible D gene (5 bases). The V end lost 6 bases, the J end lost 7 bases, and 17 bases lay between the germline ends. Germline CDR1 and CDR2: SGDLS and YYNGEE. This CDR3 has 14 amino acids. For the CDR3, the DNA is TGTGCCAGCACTGGACGGGGGGATGGGAACACCATATATTTT. Its protein product is CASTGRGDGNTIYF. Full variable domain (rest looked up from reference TRBV9 and TRBJ1-3): DSGVTQTPKHLITATGQRVTLRCSPRSGDLSVYWYQQSLDQGLQFLIQYYNGEERAKGNILERFSAQQFPDLHSELNLSSLELGDSALYFCASTGRGDGNTIYFGEGSWLTVV.

This clone was found a few times. The J gene is TRBJ1-5, the V gene TRBV6-5, with D perhaps matching TRBD1 (6 bases). The germline gives CDR1 MNHEY, CDR2 SVGAGI. This CDR3 spans 13 amino acids. V lost 6 bases, J lost 6 bases, and 12 bases lay in between. The CDR3 reads CASRNRVGQPQHF. DNA of the CDR3: TGTGCCAGCAGAAACAGGGTCGGTCAGCCCCAGCATTTT.

Remarks on this clone: One end of the junction does not line up with germline, which may come from a read error. The genes are TRBV6-1 and TRBJ2-7, with D perhaps matching TRBD2 (5 bases). Germline CDR1 is MNHNS and CDR2 is SASEGT. The CDR3 loop spans 16 amino acids. The CDR3 loop reads CASGEYRTGGRNEQYF. CDR3 sequence (DNA): TGTGCCAGCGGTGAATATCGGACTGGCGGCAGGAACGAGCAGTACTTC.

The chain employs TRBV5-4 and TRBJ2-1; TRBD2 matches at 8 bases. The germline CDR1 and CDR2 sequences are SGHNT and YYREEE (reference sequence). Germline trimming cut 0 bases from V and 10 bases from J; bases unmatched to any gene: 12. This CDR3 is 16 amino acids long. CDR3 coding DNA: TGTGCCAGCAGCTTGGCAGCGGGGGATTTCCCACCCGAGCAGTTCTTC. This codes for CASSLAAGDFPPEQFF. Using reference TRBV5-4 and TRBJ2-1 for the parts outside the CDR3, the full variable domain is ETGVTQSPTHLIKTRGQQVTLRCSSQSGHNTVSWYQQALGQGPQFIFQYYREEENGRGNFPPRFSGLQFPNYSSELNVNALELDDSALYLCASSLAAGDFPPEQFFGPGTRLTVL.